This paragraph reports one T cell receptor (beta chain). In the authors' workflow: Amplification from reference gene primers served as the basis for estimated nucleated cell counts. Data came from immunoSEQ multiplex PCR; TCRdb stores just in-frame clones and leaves some out. The DNA gave D and trimming, while V, J and clone size come from that table. The table includes 20,000 or so clones, about 91% detected once. V was shortened by 4 bases and J by 3 bases, with 10 bases between the two germline ends. This CDR3 comprises 13 residues. Germline V CDR1 and CDR2: SEHNR, FQNEAQ (reference sequence). This entry comes from a study of blood T cell repertoires in COVID-19.

Sequencing used peripheral blood. The clonotype originates from a woman between 70 and 85 years old with active COVID-19. The rearrangement joins TRBV7-9 to TRBJ2-7; no reliable D call. The CDR3 region has the DNA TGTGCCAGCAGCTCAGACACATTCTACGAGCAGTACTTC. Protein sequence: CASSSDTFYEQYF. Supplemented by reference TRBV7-9 and TRBJ2-7, the full variable domain reads DTGVSQNPRHKITKRGQNVTFRCDPISEHNRLYWYRQTLGQGPEFLTYFQNEAQLEKSRLLSDRFSAERPKGSFSTLEIQRTEQGDSAMYLCASSSDTFYEQYFGPGTRLTVT.